Listed here is a single T cell receptor beta chain. This entry is derived from a study of CD8+ T cells in alopecia areata. Germline lookup yields CDR1 SGHDT and CDR2 YYEEEE. The CDR3 length is 15 residues. The ends lost 4 bases at V and 3 bases at J; junction bases unmatched: 8. Peripheral blood and lesional scalp punch biopsies were taken from alopecia areata patients. A FACSAria was used to sort CD4+ and CD8+ T cells. These cells came from PBMCs. cDNA reverse transcribed from extracted RNA served as the sequencing template. Method: immunoSEQ multiplex PCR; TCRdb's copy keeps in-frame clones and lacks some. The data hold some 120,000 clones, with around 45% observed a single time.

The sequence derives from a human donor with alopecia areata. The chain carries TRBV5-6 and TRBJ2-7; 9 bases map to TRBD1. Specimen: NKG2D-low CD8+ T cells sorted from blood. The CDR3, as DNA: TGTGCCAGCAGCACGACAGGGGGGTTCTTCTACGAGCAGTACTTC. Its translation is CASSTTGGFFYEQYF.